The 29 T cell receptor beta chains below were found in one sample sequenced in a study of T cell responses to AZD1222 COVID-19 vaccine. Only in-frame clones appear in the TCRdb table, and some are missing; sequencing was by immunoSEQ multiplex PCR. This sample has 75,000 to 85,000 clones, with around 90% found just once. The sequenced sample was peripheral blood, obtained on day 0 of AZD1222 vaccination. The receptors were gathered from an adult in good health.

The chain joins TRBV11-3 to TRBJ1-6, with D perhaps TRBD1 (5 bases). V lost 0 bases to trimming and J lost 8 bases, with 5 bases between them. Germline V lookup: CDR1 SGHNT, CDR2 YENEEA. This CDR3 comprises 13 residues. Written as DNA, the CDR3 is TGTGCCAGCAGCTTAGACAGGGATTCACCCCTCCACTTT. Protein product: CASSLDRDSPLHF.

CDR3 bases: TGTGCCAGCTCACGGACTTCTACCTACGAGCAGTACTTC. It translates to CASSRTSTYEQYF. The chain recombines TRBV18 with TRBJ2-7, with D tentatively TRBD2 (5 bases). There are 13 residues in the CDR3. Germline CDR1 KGHSH, CDR2 LQKENI. The V gene lost 4 bases and the J gene lost 2 bases, with 9 bases spanning the gap.

The rearrangement joins TRBV28 to TRBJ2-1; tentative D call: TRBD2 (6 bases). Germline values: CDR1 MDHEN, CDR2 SYDVKM. This CDR3 has 14 residues. Trimming left V 7 bases short and J 8 bases short, with 18 bases between. For the CDR3, the DNA is TGTGCCAGCACCCTCGGGGTGACGGGAGATGAGCAGTTCTTC. It is translated as CASTLGVTGDEQFF.

The rearrangement links TRBV30 to TRBJ2-2, with 10 nucleotides matching TRBD2. Germline V lookup: CDR1 GTSNPN, CDR2 SVGIG (reference sequence). Trimming cost V 4 bases and J 6 bases; bases outside gene matches: 8. This CDR3 has 15 residues. CDR3 loop: CAWTSGLARSGELFF. CDR3 DNA sequence: TGTGCCTGGACCTCGGGACTAGCGAGGTCCGGGGAGCTGTTTTTT. Full variable domain (outside the CDR3, taken from reference TRBV30 and TRBJ2-2): SQTIHQWPATLVQPVGSPLSLECTVEGTSNPNLYWYRQAAGRGLQLLFYSVGIGQISSEVPQNLSASRPQDRQFILSSKKLLLSDSGFYLCAWTSGLARSGELFFGEGSRLTVL.

In this sample, this clone turned up a few times. The rearrangement links TRBV20-1 to TRBJ2-7; tentative D call: TRBD2 (6 bases). Per germline, CDR1 DFQATT and CDR2 SNEGSKA (reference sequence). V lost 3 bases and J 4 bases, leaving 16 bases between the germline ends. The CDR3 has 14 amino acids. CDR3 sequence reads: CSASLPGLKYEQYF. The CDR3 nucleotides are TGCAGTGCTAGTCTACCGGGACTTAAATACGAGCAGTACTTC.

The V gene is TRBV27, the J gene TRBJ2-1; 9 bases are a match to TRBD2. The CDR3 consists of 15 residues. Germline CDR1 and CDR2: MNHEY and SMNVEV (reference sequence). The V segment lost 0 bases and the J segment 7 bases; nucleotides outside the gene matches: 4. The CDR3 sequence is CASSLSVAGVNEQFF. CDR3 sequence (DNA): TGTGCCAGCAGTTTATCAGTAGCGGGAGTAAATGAGCAGTTCTTC.

The chain combines TRBV19 with TRBJ2-2, with D perhaps matching TRBD1 (6 bases). Trimming stripped 3 bases from V and 1 base from J, with 9 bases between. This CDR3 is built from 15 residues. Germline CDR1 LNHDA, CDR2 SQIVND (reference sequence). CDR3 nucleotides: TGTGCCAGTAGTATGGGACACCTGAACACCGGGGAGCTGTTTTTT. Translating it yields CASSMGHLNTGELFF.

This CDR3 reads CASSATSGRGNEQFF. The CDR3 DNA reads TGTGCCAGCAGTGCGACTAGCGGGAGGGGTAATGAGCAGTTCTTC. The chain joins TRBV2 to TRBJ2-1; 14 bases align to TRBD2. The germline gives CDR1 SNHLY, CDR2 FYNNEI. With 4 bases clipped from V and 7 bases from J, the junction kept 3 bases outside the gene matches. This CDR3 is 15 amino acids long.

The chain employs TRBV29-1 and TRBJ2-7; the D is unclear. CDR1 SQVTM and CDR2 ANQGSEA come from the germline V gene. Trimming took 5 bases from V and 2 from J, leaving 10 bases between them. CDR3 length: 12 residues. The CDR3: CSVKESTYEQYF. The CDR3 coding sequence is TGCAGCGTTAAGGAGTCTACCTACGAGCAGTACTTC.

Written as DNA, the CDR3 is TGTGCCAGCAGCTTAGGGGTGGGCCTAGCGAATGAGCAGTTCTTC. This sequence encodes CASSLGVGLANEQFF. The V and J genes are TRBV7-2 and TRBJ2-1; perhaps TRBD2 as D (6 bases). CDR3 length equals 15 residues. Germline lookup yields CDR1 SGHTA and CDR2 FQGNSA. V was clipped by 1 base and J by 7 bases, with 14 bases between them.

A single count supports this clone. The chain uses TRBV3-1 (or the pseudogene TRBV3-2) and TRBJ1-1, with D possibly matching TRBD1 (6 bases). Trimming removed 7 bases at V and 4 bases at J, with 13 bases between. Germline V gene sequence: CDR1 LGHDT, CDR2 YNNKEL (reference sequence). The CDR3 has 13 amino acids. The CDR3 here is CASTLRGGTEAFF. The CDR3 DNA reads as TGTGCCAGCACCCTGAGGGGGGGCACTGAAGCTTTCTTT.

This clone was seen many times. The chain uses TRBV11-2 and TRBJ2-3; D is possibly TRBD1 or TRBD2 (5 bases each). Trimming pared 0 bases from V and 3 bases from J, leaving 25 bases between. In germline, CDR1 is SGHAT, CDR2 FQNNGV. The CDR3 runs to 20 residues. CDR3 amino acids: CASSLEAPQGKRDPTDTQYF. DNA for the CDR3: TGTGCCAGCAGCTTAGAAGCCCCCCAAGGGAAGAGGGACCCAACAGATACGCAGTATTTT.

V usage is TRBV5-5 and J usage is TRBJ2-7, with D possibly matching TRBD2 (7 bases). The CDR3 covers 14 residues. Trimming left V 6 bases short and J 3 bases short, with 16 bases between. CDR1 and CDR2 from the germline V gene are SGHKS and YYEKEE (reference sequence). The CDR3 nucleotides are TGTGCCAGCACCTTCCCGGGGGGCAACTACGAGCAGTACTTC. Amino acid sequence: CASTFPGGNYEQYF.

J is TRBJ1-2 and V is TRBV12-5; TRBD1 matches 7 bases. Per germline, CDR1 LGHNT and CDR2 FRNRAP. The CDR3 covers 13 residues. V trimming: 2 bases; J trimming: 8 bases; junction bases outside the gene matches: 5. The DNA of the CDR3 is TGTGCTAGTGGTTTGTACGACAGGGTCGGCTACACCTTC. Its protein product is CASGLYDRVGYTF.

The chain recombines TRBV7-2 with TRBJ2-7; 8 bases are a match to TRBD1. The germline V gene encodes CDR1 SGHTA and CDR2 FQGNSA. J lost 5 bases, V lost 3 bases, and 6 bases had no gene match. This CDR3 is built from 14 residues. The CDR3 region is CASSFGQGTDEQYF. The DNA of the CDR3 is TGTGCCAGCAGCTTCGGACAGGGTACGGACGAGCAGTACTTC.

This chain joins TRBV7-3 and TRBJ2-1; D is perhaps TRBD2 (5 bases). Germline loops: CDR1 SGHTA, CDR2 FQGTGA. Trimming stripped 2 bases from V and 7 bases from J, with 9 bases between. This CDR3 is built from 13 residues. The CDR3 DNA sequence: TGTGCCAGCAGCTTAGGACTCTCGAATGAGCAGTTCTTC. Protein sequence: CASSLGLSNEQFF.

The rearrangement joins TRBV7-9 to TRBJ1-1, with 11 bases fitting TRBD1. Trimming cost V 5 bases and J 2 bases; bases outside gene matches: 13. The CDR3 runs to 18 residues. In germline, CDR1 is SEHNR, CDR2 FQNEAQ (reference sequence). This CDR3 is CASSHMGQGVRKNTEAFF. DNA for the CDR3: TGTGCCAGCAGCCACATGGGACAGGGGGTCCGTAAAAACACTGAAGCTTTCTTT.

The rearrangement joins TRBV19 to TRBJ1-5; no firm D call. In germline, CDR1 is LNHDA, CDR2 SQIVND (reference sequence). CDR3 size: 13 residues. The ends were cut back, 6 bases at V and 9 bases at J, with 15 bases in the middle. CDR3 in DNA: TGTGCCAGTAGAGTCGGCAGCCTTTGGCCCCAGCATTTT. Translation: CASRVGSLWPQHF. Filled out from reference TRBV19 and TRBJ1-5, the complete variable domain reads DGGITQSPKYLFRKEGQNVTLSCEQNLNHDAMYWYRQDPGQGLRLIYYSQIVNDFQKGDIAEGYSVSREKKESFPLTVTSAQKNPTAFYLCASRVGSLWPQHFGDGTRLSIL.

The genes are TRBV5-1 and TRBJ2-5, with D perhaps TRBD2 (6 bases). Germline assignment: CDR1 SGHRS and CDR2 YFSETQ. V was shortened by 4 bases and J by 5 bases, with 15 bases between the two germline ends. The CDR3 contains 14 residues. The chain's CDR3 is CASSLGRERETQYF. In DNA form, the CDR3 reads TGCGCCAGCAGCCTCGGACGGGAGCGGGAGACCCAGTACTTC. Complete variable domain (other parts from reference TRBV5-1 and TRBJ2-5): KAGVTQTPRYLIKTRGQQVTLSCSPISGHRSVSWYQQTPGQGLQFLFEYFSETQRNKGNFPGRFSGRQFSNSRSEMNVSTLELGDSALYLCASSLGRERETQYFGPGTRLLVL.

The chain recombines TRBV29-1 with TRBJ1-1; no definite D call. The CDR3 length is 12 residues. Trimming took off 1 base at V and 11 bases at J, with 14 bases between the two ends. The germline gives CDR1 SQVTM, CDR2 ANQGSEA. CDR3 coding DNA: TGCAGCGTTGAAGGGGCAGGTAGGGCGGCTTTCTTT. Translated: CSVEGAGRAAFF.

This chain connects TRBV3-1 (or the pseudogene TRBV3-2) to TRBJ1-4; D is ambiguous. The germline V gene encodes CDR1 LGHDT and CDR2 YNNKEL (reference sequence). This CDR3 has 14 amino acids. Trimming pared 6 bases from V and 8 bases from J, leaving 16 bases between. CDR3: CASSPRPGREKLFF. For the CDR3, the DNA is TGTGCCAGCAGTCCTAGACCCGGGAGGGAAAAACTGTTTTTT.

The chain recombines TRBV9 with TRBJ2-7; 10 bases fit TRBD2. The ends lost 4 bases at V and 7 bases at J; junction bases unmatched: 11. Germline V lookup: CDR1 SGDLS, CDR2 YYNGEE. The CDR3 is made up of 15 amino acids. CDR3 sequence reads: CASSSSLAGVWEQYF. The CDR3 DNA reads as TGTGCCAGCAGCAGCTCTCTAGCGGGAGTTTGGGAGCAGTACTTC.

The J gene is TRBJ2-4, the V gene TRBV5-1; TRBD2 agrees at 9 bases. V lost 3 bases and J lost 5; bases outside the gene matches: 3. The CDR3 sequence is 14 residues long. Germline V gene lookup returns CDR1 SGHRS and CDR2 YFSETQ. The CDR3 here is CASSSGLAENIQYF. The CDR3 nucleotides are TGCGCCAGCAGCTCGGGACTAGCAGAAAACATTCAGTACTTC.

This sequence joins TRBV6-4 and TRBJ1-2, with D possibly TRBD1 on 5 matching bases. The CDR3 extends over 14 amino acids. V shed 4 bases and J shed 0 bases, with 9 bases lying between them. Looked up from germline, CDR1 is MRHNA and CDR2 is SNTAGT. For the CDR3, the DNA is TGTGCCAGCAGTGCGGACACAACTAACTATGGCTACACCTTC. Translated, it gives CASSADTTNYGYTF.

This clone was seen once. The rearrangement joins TRBV27 to TRBJ2-1, with a tentative D call TRBD2 (5 bases). The CDR3 loop spans 14 amino acids. Trimming shortened V by 7 bases and J by 7 bases, and 17 bases separated the two germline ends. CDR1 MNHEY and CDR2 SMNVEV come from the germline V gene (reference sequence). This CDR3 is CASIPTLGVNEQFF. CDR3 coding DNA: TGTGCCAGCATTCCCACCCTCGGGGTTAATGAGCAGTTCTTC.

For the CDR3, the DNA is TGTGCCAGCAGAGGGCGGGAGAGCCAAGATACGCAGTATTTT. Translated, it gives CASRGRESQDTQYF. The chain links TRBV5-4 to TRBJ2-3; 7 nucleotides align to TRBD2. This CDR3 contains 14 residues. The germline V gene has CDR1 SGHNT and CDR2 YYREEE (reference sequence). The V segment lost 5 bases and the J segment 5 bases; nucleotides outside the gene matches: 8.

This chain joins TRBV7-9 and TRBJ2-2; the D gene is possibly TRBD1 (6 bases). Trimming removed 1 base from V and 4 bases from J, with 13 bases in between. CDR1 is SEHNR, CDR2 FQNEAQ, per germline (reference sequence). The CDR3 has 16 amino acids. DNA of the CDR3: TGTGCCAGCAGCTTAGGGGCAGGGGCTGGCACCGGGGAGCTGTTTTTT. Its protein product is CASSLGAGAGTGELFF.

The V gene is TRBV11-3, the J gene TRBJ1-1, with D perhaps matching TRBD1 (6 bases). The germline V gene has CDR1 SGHNT and CDR2 YENEEA. The CDR3 runs to 15 residues. V lost 5 bases, J lost 6 bases, and 19 bases lay in between. The CDR3 region has the DNA TGTGCCAGCAGCGACAAACAGGGATTGACGGCTGAAGCTTTCTTT. This sequence encodes CASSDKQGLTAEAFF.

The count of this clone is one. The chain uses TRBV3-1 (or the pseudogene TRBV3-2) and TRBJ2-2; tentative D call: TRBD2 (6 bases). CDR1 and CDR2 from the germline V gene are LGHDT and YNNKEL (reference sequence). There are 16 residues in the CDR3. The V end was cut by 0 bases, the J end by 6 bases, with 14 bases between. The CDR3 DNA reads TGTGCCAGCAGCCAAGACGGGAGACTAGTGGCCGGGGAGCTGTTTTTT. Translating gives CASSQDGRLVAGELFF.